A selection of T cell receptor beta chains follows, all from one sample in a study of CXCR3-negative and CXCR3-positive naive CD8 T cells. TCRdb reprocessed the 5' RACE reads; each CDR3 protein has one entry and no DNA is given. The sample holds 150,000 to 170,000 distinct CDR3 sequences. Specimen: naive CXCR3+ CD8+ T cells from blood. The source of these receptors is a human donor in good health. Some clones in this sample may be carry-over from other donors' samples. The CDR3 runs from the conserved cysteine through the conserved F or W.

v_call	j_call	cdr3_aa
TRBV29-1	TRBJ2-7	CSVAPGGAVEQYF
TRBV6-5	TRBJ2-5	CASSYSLTGDPETQYF
TRBV9	TRBJ2-7	CASSPTRGTGVYEQYF
TRBV28	TRBJ1-1	CASSFGTEAFF
TRBV24-1	TRBJ1-1	CATRTGLRNTEAFF
TRBV10-3	TRBJ2-3	CARSYPRGESGTDTQYF
TRBV7-4	TRBJ1-3	CASSFLASQGPSSGNTIYF
TRBV4-1	TRBJ1-5	CASSLTQGGNQPQYF
TRBV5-4	TRBJ2-7	CASSSTVGDSEQYF
TRBV6-4	TRBJ2-1	CASGPQQGVINEQFF
TRBV12-3/TRBV12-4	TRBJ2-2	CASRPQRDTGELFF
TRBV25-1	TRBJ1-1	CASSEMEMNTEAFF
TRBV6-2/TRBV6-3	TRBJ2-7	CASSYSSGTELKRLYEQYF
TRBV29-1	TRBJ2-1	CSLIPPSGGGNEQFF
TRBV10-2	TRBJ2-1	CASSESNAYNEQFF
TRBV19	TRBJ1-2	CASTPATSYGYTF
TRBV7-9	TRBJ2-7	CASSYILFGVNEQYF
TRBV28	TRBJ2-3	CASSPGTGVSDTQYF
TRBV7-7	TRBJ2-7	CASSQPRDRAVYEQYF
TRBV19	TRBJ2-7	CASSIGYSSYEQYF
TRBV20-1	TRBJ2-5	CSARDLAGTSGRGETQYF
TRBV27	TRBJ1-1	CASRPQGTTEAFF
TRBV27	TRBJ1-5	CASSLGQINQPQHF
TRBV29-1	TRBJ2-2	CSVELGTGELFF
TRBV24-1	TRBJ2-1	CATSARRAGEQFF
TRBV6-6	TRBJ1-4	CASTLGQRNEKLFF
TRBV7-7	TRBJ2-1	CASSPTSGSYNEQFF
TRBV13	TRBJ2-4	CASSLGVENIQYF
TRBV4-3	TRBJ1-5	CASSQDGLGNQPQHF
TRBV10-3	TRBJ2-3	CAISQPRGGTTDTQYF
TRBV13	TRBJ2-1	CASSSRAGGPYNEQFF
TRBV7-6	TRBJ2-3	CASSSRSVGDTQYF
TRBV5-1	TRBJ1-5	CASSLVGGGSNQPQHF
TRBV6-2/TRBV6-3	TRBJ1-5	CASRPRNDQPQHF
TRBV2	TRBJ2-2	CANQGRGPGELFF
TRBV29-1	TRBJ2-5	CSVFSLPGTGMETQYF
TRBV25-1	TRBJ1-2	CASSGGISFGYTF
TRBV5-6	TRBJ1-5	CASSLGASNQPQHF
TRBV4-3	TRBJ2-1	CASSQDSGAGFNEQFF
TRBV29-1	TRBJ2-3	CSGDRADTQYF
TRBV7-2	TRBJ1-6	CASSLDRGRSYNSPLHF
TRBV29-1	TRBJ1-2	CSVDFERYGYTF
TRBV11-2	TRBJ1-2	CASSLDPGTFYGYTF
TRBV29-1	TRBJ1-2	CSVVSGEVYGYTF
TRBV6-6	TRBJ1-2	CASSYSLSDRDGYTF
TRBV12-3/TRBV12-4	TRBJ1-5	CASSLWGGHQPQHF
TRBV7-9	TRBJ2-2	CASSLVGALTGELFF
TRBV5-5	TRBJ2-5	CASSPLGNGQETQYF
TRBV20-1	TRBJ2-7	CSALSTGYEQYF
TRBV11-2	TRBJ2-3	CASSGTGTGPRTDTQYF
TRBV5-1	TRBJ2-1	CASSLASGPYNEQFF
TRBV3-1	TRBJ2-7	CASSQDLTASYEQYF
TRBV5-1	TRBJ2-1	CASSLARLSLGGEQFF
TRBV7-9	TRBJ2-1	CASSLGLAGFEQFF
TRBV7-6	TRBJ1-4	CASSPSGGAQEKLFF
TRBV20-1	TRBJ1-1	CSARPPGLDTEAFF
TRBV10-2	TRBJ1-1	CATSQELNTEAFF
TRBV11-2	TRBJ2-3	CASSLVALNTDTQYF
TRBV5-5	TRBJ2-1	CASSKGLAGLYNEQFF
TRBV13	TRBJ2-7	CASSRTGGFGYEQYF